These 20 T cell receptor beta chains share one sample of origin, sequenced in a study of cytomegalovirus exposure and HLA in healthy donors. A multiplex PCR was run with 60 Vbeta primers and 13 Jbeta primers. Sequenced by immunoSEQ multiplex PCR; TCRdb stores in-frame clones only, minus some. The table includes some 120,000 clones, roughly 71% detected once. The specimen was PBMCs. All receptors come from a woman aged 45-59 years in good health and CMV-seropositive.

The table lists this clone with a few counts. CDR3 nucleotides: TGCGCCAGCAGCCTATCACCGGGACTAGCTTCCGAGCAGTACTTC. Translated: CASSLSPGLASEQYF. The V gene is TRBV5-1, the J gene TRBJ2-7, with 9 bases lining up with TRBD2. Germline-derived CDR1 and CDR2 are SGHRS and YFSETQ. The CDR3 spans 15 residues. J gave up 6 bases and V 4 bases, and 11 bases lay outside the gene matches.

The gene calls are TRBV4-1 and TRBJ2-2; 8 bases fit TRBD2. CDR3 length: 16 amino acids. In germline, CDR1 is MGHRA, CDR2 YSYEKL. J lost 8 bases, V lost 3 bases, and 11 bases had no gene match. CDR3 sequence: CASSQGAGARSGELFF. In DNA, the CDR3 is TGCGCCAGCAGCCAGGGAGCGGGGGCCCGGTCTGGGGAGCTGTTTTTT.

The chain uses TRBV5-6 and TRBJ2-2, with D hard to call. The CDR3 consists of 14 residues. The V gene lost 0 bases and the J gene lost 2 bases, with 5 bases spanning the gap. The germline CDR1 and CDR2 sequences are SGHDT and YYEEEE. Written as DNA, the CDR3 is TGTGCCAGCAGCTTGGTTTCTAACACCGGGGAGCTGTTTTTT. Translation: CASSLVSNTGELFF.

This chain uses TRBV10-3 with TRBJ2-7, with 8 nucleotides matching TRBD1. Germline-derived CDR1 and CDR2 are ENHRY and SYGVKD. This CDR3 has 15 amino acids. With V trimmed by 10 bases and J by 1 base, 12 bases remained unmatched. CDR3 bases: TGTGCCAGGGACAGGTTCCGGTTACGTTCCTACGAGCAGTACTTC. This gives the protein CARDRFRLRSYEQYF.

The chain combines TRBV2 with TRBJ2-4; no clear D gene. V lost 7 bases, J lost 0 bases, and 4 bases lay in between. The CDR3 has 12 amino acids. The germline gives CDR1 SNHLY, CDR2 FYNNEI. The CDR3 DNA is TGTGCCAGCACCCTAGCCAAAAACATTCAGTACTTC. Translating it yields CASTLAKNIQYF.

This chain connects TRBV6-6 to TRBJ1-1; 10 nucleotides match TRBD1. The CDR3 contains 16 residues. CDR1 is MNHNY and CDR2 is SVGAGI in the germline V gene (reference sequence). The V gene end was trimmed by 6 bases and the J gene end by 0 bases; junction bases not matched to a gene: 7. The CDR3: CASRGSGQGLNTEAFF. CDR3 coding DNA: TGTGCCAGCAGAGGTTCGGGACAGGGGCTGAACACTGAAGCTTTCTTT.

This chain joins TRBV5-1 and TRBJ2-2; 9 bases line up with TRBD2. The CDR3 has 16 amino acids. Germline CDR1 SGHRS, CDR2 YFSETQ. The junction had 10 bases not matched to a gene; V was cut back by 4 bases and J by 6 bases. CDR3 in DNA: TGCGCCAGCAGCCTCGAACCAGCGGGGGGTGCCGGGGAGCTGTTTTTT. Encoded protein: CASSLEPAGGAGELFF.

The chain employs TRBV6-5 and TRBJ2-6; no clear D. The V end was cut by 7 bases, the J end by 3 bases, with 7 bases between. Germline loops: CDR1 MNHEY, CDR2 SVGAGI. CDR3 length: 13 residues. The CDR3 DNA follows: TGTGCCAGCAACCGCGGTGGGGCCAACGTCCTGACTTTC. Encoded protein: CASNRGGANVLTF.

The chain carries TRBV10-3 and TRBJ2-1, with 8 bases that match TRBD1. Germline assignment: CDR1 ENHRY and CDR2 SYGVKD. The trim removed 4 bases at V and 7 bases at J, leaving 6 bases unmatched. The CDR3 loop spans 14 amino acids. CDR3 protein: CAISGGTGVNEQFF. CDR3 DNA sequence: TGTGCCATCAGTGGGGGGACAGGAGTTAATGAGCAGTTCTTC.

This sequence joins TRBV12-5 and TRBJ2-2; 8 bases are a match to TRBD2. The length of the CDR3 is 14 residues. The J segment lost 5 bases and the V segment lost 8 bases, leaving 7 bases of the junction unmatched. Germline values: CDR1 LGHNT, CDR2 FRNRAP. The CDR3 spells CASTRGGMTGELFF. For the CDR3, the DNA is TGTGCTAGTACCCGGGGGGGCATGACCGGGGAGCTGTTTTTT.

The CDR3 loop reads CASSLPNRVETQYF. The CDR3 region has the DNA TGTGCCAGCAGCTTGCCCAACAGGGTGGAGACCCAGTACTTC. The chain recombines TRBV5-6 with TRBJ2-5; maybe TRBD1 (6 bases). Germline loops: CDR1 SGHDT, CDR2 YYEEEE. CDR3 size: 14 residues. Trimming removed 1 base from V and 5 bases from J, with 12 bases in between.

This clone has just a few counts. This chain joins TRBV27 and TRBJ1-2; possibly TRBD1 for D (6 bases). CDR3 length equals 16 residues. Trimming shortened V by 7 bases and J by 3 bases, and 21 bases separated the two germline ends. From germline, CDR1 is MNHEY and CDR2 SMNVEV (reference sequence). The chain's CDR3 is CASKFGTGSPYYGYTF. In DNA form, the CDR3 reads TGTGCCAGCAAGTTCGGCACAGGGAGTCCCTACTATGGCTACACCTTC.

This rearrangement joins TRBV7-8 to TRBJ1-2, with unresolved D. V lost 1 base, J lost 0 bases, and 9 bases lay in between. Germline CDR1 reads SGHVS; CDR2 reads FQNEAQ. The CDR3 length is 15 residues. CDR3 DNA sequence: TGTGCCAGCAGCTTAGAGTCAGGCGCTAACTATGGCTACACCTTC. Translated, it gives CASSLESGANYGYTF. Full variable domain (missing parts from reference TRBV7-8 and TRBJ1-2): GAGVSQSPRYKVAKRGQDVALRCDPISGHVSLFWYQQALGQGPEFLTYFQNEAQLDKSGLPSDRFFAERPEGSVSTLKIQRTQQEDSAVYLCASSLESGANYGYTFGSGTRLTVV.

The gene calls are TRBV30 and TRBJ1-4, with D possibly TRBD1 on 5 matching bases. V was trimmed by 1 base and J by 8 bases, leaving 20 bases between them. CDR1 is GTSNPN, CDR2 SVGIG, per germline (reference sequence). The CDR3 consists of 16 residues. The CDR3 region has the DNA TGTGCCTGGAGTGACGGAGCGTGGGGGGGAGGAGAAAAACTGTTTTTT. Its translation: CAWSDGAWGGGEKLFF.

This chain joins TRBV18 and TRBJ2-3; 10 bases are shared with TRBD1. V was pared by 8 bases and J by 4 bases, with 3 bases of the junction left unmatched. CDR3 length equals 13 residues. Looked up from germline, CDR1 is KGHSH and CDR2 is LQKENI. In DNA form, the CDR3 reads TGTGCCAGCGGGGACAGGGGTGCAGATACGCAGTATTTT. Translating it yields CASGDRGADTQYF.

This chain links TRBV5-1 with TRBJ2-5, with 10 bases matching TRBD2. This CDR3 spans 16 amino acids. Germline V gene data show CDR1 as SGHRS and CDR2 as YFSETQ. The V and J ends lost 1 base and 5 bases, in that order; junction bases with no gene match: 8. The CDR3 here is CASSLSSGGNWETQYF. CDR3 in DNA: TGCGCCAGCAGCTTGAGTAGCGGGGGGAACTGGGAGACCCAGTACTTC.

The CDR3 DNA reads as TGTGCCAGCAGCTTAGGACAGAATCAGCCCCAGCATTTT. It yields the protein CASSLGQNQPQHF. The chain couples TRBV7-6 to TRBJ1-5; TRBD1 might be the D (5 bases). The CDR3 is 13 residues long. V shed 1 base and J shed 4 bases, with 5 bases lying between them. CDR1 SGHVS and CDR2 FNYEAQ come from the germline V gene.

This clone was observed a few times. The chain links TRBV27 to TRBJ1-1; D is possibly TRBD1 (6 bases). The V and J ends lost 5 bases and 4 bases respectively, with 14 bases between them. This CDR3 is built from 14 residues. Germline V gene sequence: CDR1 MNHEY, CDR2 SMNVEV (reference sequence). CDR3 nucleotides: TGTGCCAGCAGTGGACAGCAGGGGCTCACTGAAGCTTTCTTT. Protein product: CASSGQQGLTEAFF.

The V and J genes are TRBV5-5 and TRBJ2-5; 8 nucleotides match TRBD2. CDR1 is SGHKS, CDR2 YYEKEE, per germline (reference sequence). The CDR3 covers 14 residues. V shed 0 bases and J 5 bases; nucleotides not matched to a gene: 3. This CDR3 reads CASSLGTSSETQYF. The CDR3 DNA reads as TGTGCCAGCAGCTTGGGGACTAGCAGTGAGACCCAGTACTTC.

This clone was counted only a few times. This chain uses TRBV7-2 with TRBJ2-1; 8 bases fit TRBD2. This CDR3 contains 17 residues. J was trimmed by 4 bases and V by 4 bases; bases with no gene match: 12. Per the germline V gene, CDR1 is SGHTA and CDR2 is FQGNSA. CDR3 coding DNA: TGTGCCAGCAGCTCCCCAACCGCGGGACTAGGATACAATGAGCAGTTCTTC. This gives the protein CASSSPTAGLGYNEQFF. Full variable domain (rest looked up from reference TRBV7-2 and TRBJ2-1): GAGVSQSPSNKVTEKGKDVELRCDPISGHTALYWYRQSLGQGLEFLIYFQGNSAPDKSGLPSDRFSAERTGGSVSTLTIQRTQQEDSAVYLCASSSPTAGLGYNEQFFGPGTRLTVL.